This TCR beta chain was identified in a study of T cells in Graves' hyperthyroidism and ophthalmopathy. Study-wide points: Stable hyperthyroidism was told apart from ophthalmopathy by a model built on 13 V-J features.

Researchers took RNA transcripts and amplified the TCR beta CDR3 regions from them. First-round RT-PCR of the TCR CDR3 relied on the HTBI primer set. TCRdb recomputed calls from the multiplex PCR reads with MiXCR, one row per CDR3 protein. Here the sample spans fewer than 900,000 distinct CDR3 sequences, 15% to 20% being singletons. This clonotype was found once. Antigen unknown. Uncontrolled infection, other autoimmune disease, pregnancy or lactation excluded patients. This CDR3 is 14 amino acids long. The ends were cut back, 6 bases at V and 1 base at J, with 10 bases in the middle. Germline V lookup: CDR1 ENHRY, CDR2 SYGVKD.

Sample: blood. This TCR was sampled from a woman in her forties or fifties with Graves' hyperthyroidism that later progressed to Graves' ophthalmopathy. The chain has TRBV10-3 and TRBJ2-1, with D unresolved. The CDR3 protein is CAISETVSYNEQFF. The CDR3 DNA reads as TGTGCCATCAGCGAAACAGTTTCCTACAATGAGCAGTTCTTC.